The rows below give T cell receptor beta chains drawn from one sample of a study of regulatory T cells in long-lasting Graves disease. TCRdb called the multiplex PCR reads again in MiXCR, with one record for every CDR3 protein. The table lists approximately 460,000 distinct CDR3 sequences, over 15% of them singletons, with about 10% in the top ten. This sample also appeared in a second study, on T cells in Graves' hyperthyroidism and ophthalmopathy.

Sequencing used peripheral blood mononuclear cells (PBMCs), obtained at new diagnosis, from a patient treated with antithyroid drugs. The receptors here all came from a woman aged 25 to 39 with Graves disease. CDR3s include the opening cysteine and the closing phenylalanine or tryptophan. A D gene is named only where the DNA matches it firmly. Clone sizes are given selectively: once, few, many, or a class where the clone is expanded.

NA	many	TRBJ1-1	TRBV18	CASSQRDDNEAFF	TGTGCCAGCTCGCAGAGGGACGACAATGAAGCTTTCTTT
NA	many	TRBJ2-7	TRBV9	CASSVTQRDEQYF	TGTGCCAGCAGCGTTACCCAGCGGGACGAGCAGTACTTC
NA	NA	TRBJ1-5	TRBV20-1	CSASGNPSNQPQHF	TGCAGTGCCTCGGGAAATCCAAGCAATCAGCCCCAGCATTTT
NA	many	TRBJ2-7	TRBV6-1	CASADYEQYF	TGTGCCAGCGCCGACTACGAGCAGTACTTC
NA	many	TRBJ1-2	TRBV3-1	CASSQRRAYGYTF	TGTGCCAGCAGCCAGCGGAGGGCATATGGCTACACCTTC
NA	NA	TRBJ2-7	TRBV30	CAWSPDGLYMEEQYF	TGTGCCTGGAGCCCTGACGGGCTCTACATGGAGGAGCAGTACTTC
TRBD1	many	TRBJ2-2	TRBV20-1	CSAGRSGTGGTGELFF	TGCAGTGCTGGGAGATCCGGGACAGGGGGCACCGGGGAGCTGTTTTTT
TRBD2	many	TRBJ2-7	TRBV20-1	CSARGGSGIIDEQYF	TGCAGTGCTAGAGGAGGGAGCGGGATAATTGACGAGCAGTACTTC
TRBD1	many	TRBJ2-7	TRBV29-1	CSGGTGNSYEQYF	TGCAGCGGCGGGACAGGGAACTCCTACGAGCAGTACTTC
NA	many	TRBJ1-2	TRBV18	CASSDSGIGQNLYGYTF	TGTGCCAGCTCAGACTCCGGTATAGGACAGAATCTCTATGGCTACACCTTC
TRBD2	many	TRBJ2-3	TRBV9	CASSLTAGVTDTQYF	TGTGCCAGCAGCCTTACGGCGGGAGTTACAGATACGCAGTATTTT
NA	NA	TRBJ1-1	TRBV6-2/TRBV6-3	CASSYSPLQMAHTEAFF	TGTGCCAGCAGTTACTCTCCCCTCCAGATGGCCCACACTGAAGCTTTCTTT
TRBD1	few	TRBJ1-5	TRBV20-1	CSVQGAAQPQHF	TGCAGTGTTCAGGGGGCTGCTCAGCCCCAGCATTTT
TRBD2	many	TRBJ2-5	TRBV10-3	CAISELWTSGSQETQYF	TGTGCCATCAGTGAGCTCTGGACTAGCGGGAGCCAAGAGACCCAGTACTTC
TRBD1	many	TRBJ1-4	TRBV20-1	CSAQGGAGEKLFF	TGCAGTGCGCAGGGGGGGGCGGGAGAAAAACTGTTTTTT
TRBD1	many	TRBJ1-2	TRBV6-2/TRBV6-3	CASSSVDRGHYGYTF	TGTGCCAGCAGTTCCGTCGACAGGGGCCACTATGGCTACACCTTC
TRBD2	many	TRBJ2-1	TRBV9	CASSVVGTSGSGDNEQFF	TGTGCCAGCAGCGTAGTTGGGACTAGCGGGAGTGGCGACAATGAGCAGTTCTTC
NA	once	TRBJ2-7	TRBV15	CATSGDRFSYEQYF	TGTGCCACCAGCGGTGACAGGTTCTCCTACGAGCAGTACTTC
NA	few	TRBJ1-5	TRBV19	CASSRDGRIQPQHF	TGTGCCAGTAGCCGGGACGGACGAATACAGCCCCAGCATTTT
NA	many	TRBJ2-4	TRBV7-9	CASSDRNSRDIQYF	TGTGCCAGCAGCGACCGGAATAGTAGAGACATTCAGTACTTC
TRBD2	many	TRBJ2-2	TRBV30	CAWSVLSGGDTGELFF	TGTGCCTGGAGTGTACTTTCGGGAGGGGACACCGGGGAGCTGTTTTTT
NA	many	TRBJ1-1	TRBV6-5	CASSYYTGAGRGEAFF	TGTGCCAGCAGTTACTATACCGGGGCAGGGAGGGGTGAAGCTTTCTTT
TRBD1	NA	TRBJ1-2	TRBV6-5	CASSYALTGGHSGYTF	TGTGCCAGCAGTTATGCCCTGACAGGGGGCCACTCTGGCTACACCTTC
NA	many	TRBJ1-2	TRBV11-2	CASSLNVQGGYTF	TGTGCCAGCAGCTTAAATGTTCAGGGTGGCTACACCTTC
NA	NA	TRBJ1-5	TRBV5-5	CASSWRTDHYNQPQHF	TGTGCCAGCAGCTGGAGGACAGACCATTACAATCAGCCCCAGCATTTT
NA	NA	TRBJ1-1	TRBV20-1	CSATWGGTEAFF	TGCAGTGCTACTTGGGGTGGCACTGAAGCTTTCTTT
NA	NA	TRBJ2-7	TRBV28	CASTRGGGFPYEQYF	TGTGCCAGCACCAGAGGGGGGGGTTTTCCGTACGAGCAGTACTTC
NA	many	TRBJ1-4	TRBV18	CASSPGDRGEKLFF	TGTGCCAGCTCACCAGGGGACCGGGGAGAAAAACTGTTTTTT
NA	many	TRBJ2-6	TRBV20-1	CSARDRPPSNVLTF	TGCAGTGCTAGAGATCGGCCCCCCTCCAACGTCCTGACTTTC
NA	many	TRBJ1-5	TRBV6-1	CASKLGTDDLEHF	TGTGCCAGCAAGCTCGGGACCGACGATCTAGAGCATTTT
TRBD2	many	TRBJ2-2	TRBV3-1	CASSQGGLADYTGELFF	TGTGCCAGCAGCCAAGGGGGTCTAGCGGATTACACCGGGGAGCTGTTTTTT
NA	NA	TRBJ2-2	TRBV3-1	CASSQVGSLGQKFWDTGELFF	TGTGCCAGCAGCCAAGTCGGAAGTTTAGGACAGAAGTTCTGGGACACCGGGGAGCTGTTTTTT
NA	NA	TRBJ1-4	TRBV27	CASSFRGDEEKLFF	TGTGCCAGCAGTTTCAGGGGAGACGAGGAAAAACTGTTTTTT
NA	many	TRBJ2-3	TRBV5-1	CASSLGDSTDTQYF	TGCGCCAGCAGCTTGGGGGACAGCACAGATACGCAGTATTTT
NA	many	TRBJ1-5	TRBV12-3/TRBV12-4	CASSSGGPTSQPQHF	TGTGCCAGCAGTTCTGGGGGCCCAACGAGCCAGCCCCAGCATTTT
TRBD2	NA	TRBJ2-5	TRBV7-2	CASTPPGTSGSRSTQYF	TGTGCCAGCACTCCTCCGGGGACTAGCGGGAGTAGGAGTACCCAGTACTTC
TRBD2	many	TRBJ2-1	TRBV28	CASSSTGTSGWNEQFF	TGTGCCAGCAGTTCCACCGGGACTAGCGGGTGGAATGAGCAGTTCTTC
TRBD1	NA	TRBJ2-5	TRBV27	CASSSGQGVKTQYF	TGTGCCAGCAGTTCCGGACAGGGGGTAAAGACCCAGTACTTC
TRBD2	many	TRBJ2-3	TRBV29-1	CSGIAGGVTDTQYF	TGCAGCGGGATAGCGGGAGGCGTCACAGATACGCAGTATTTT
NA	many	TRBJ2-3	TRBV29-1	CSVEDQGLDTQYF	TGCAGCGTTGAAGACCAAGGACTAGATACGCAGTATTTT
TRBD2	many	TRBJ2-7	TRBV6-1	CASSVGLAETYEQYF	TGTGCCAGCAGTGTGGGACTAGCGGAGACTTACGAGCAGTACTTC
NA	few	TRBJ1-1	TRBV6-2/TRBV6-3	CASSYGRGQTEAFF	TGTGCCAGCAGTTACGGACGGGGTCAAACTGAAGCTTTCTTT
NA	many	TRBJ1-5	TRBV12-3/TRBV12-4	CASRIGTDNQPQHF	TGTGCCAGCAGAATCGGGACGGACAATCAGCCCCAGCATTTT